This T cell receptor beta chain is drawn from a study of T cells after yellow fever vaccination. The study, taken as a whole, reports: The study re-detected most primary-vaccination clones after the booster (96% CD4, approximately 88% CD8). There was a possibility that FACS-sorted repertoires contained abundant clonotypes contaminating from the bulk population.

By 5'RACE template switching, TCR cDNA was produced, with a universal primer site and UMIs added in the process. TCRdb recomputed calls from the 5' RACE reads with MiXCR, one row per CDR3 protein. The sample holds 400,000 to 450,000 distinct CDR3 sequences, under 20% seen once. V was clipped by 0 bases and J by 8 bases, with 8 bases between them. The CDR3 is 12 amino acids. The V gene's germline CDR1 is SGHRS and CDR2 YFSETQ. In regard to this clonotype: What it binds is not known.

This clonotype was sampled from a man aged 18 to 35 who received the YFV17D yellow fever vaccine. The sequences come from PBMCs, collected before the yellow fever booster vaccination. The chain recombines TRBV5-1 with TRBJ1-2; a weak D match, TRBD1 (6 bases). CDR3 sequence reads: CASSLGTDGYTF. CDR3 bases: TGCGCCAGCAGCTTGGGGACAGACGGCTACACCTTC.